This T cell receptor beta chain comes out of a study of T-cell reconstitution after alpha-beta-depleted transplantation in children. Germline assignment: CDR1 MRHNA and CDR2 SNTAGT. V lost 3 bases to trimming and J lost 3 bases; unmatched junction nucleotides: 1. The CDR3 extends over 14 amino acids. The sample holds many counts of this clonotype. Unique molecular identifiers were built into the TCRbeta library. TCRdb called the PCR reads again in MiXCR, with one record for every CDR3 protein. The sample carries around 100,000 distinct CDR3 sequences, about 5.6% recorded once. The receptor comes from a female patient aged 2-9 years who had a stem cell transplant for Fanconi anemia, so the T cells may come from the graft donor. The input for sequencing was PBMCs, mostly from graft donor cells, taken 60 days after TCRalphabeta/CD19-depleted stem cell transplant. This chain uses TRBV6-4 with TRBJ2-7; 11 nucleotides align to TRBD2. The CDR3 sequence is CASSETSGSYEQYF. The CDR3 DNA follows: TGTGCCAGCAGTGAAACTAGCGGGAGCTACGAGCAGTACTTC.